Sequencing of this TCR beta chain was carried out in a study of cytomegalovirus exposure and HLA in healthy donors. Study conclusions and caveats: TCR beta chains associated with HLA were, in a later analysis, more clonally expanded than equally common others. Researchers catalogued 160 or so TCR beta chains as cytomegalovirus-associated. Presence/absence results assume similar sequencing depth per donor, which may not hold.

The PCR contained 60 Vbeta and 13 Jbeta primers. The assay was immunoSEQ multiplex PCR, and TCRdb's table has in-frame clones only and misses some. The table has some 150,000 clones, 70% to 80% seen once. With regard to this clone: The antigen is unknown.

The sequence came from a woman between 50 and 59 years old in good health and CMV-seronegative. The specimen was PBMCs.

The DNA of the CDR3 is TGTGCCAGCAGACCTGGGGCGGGGACCTATCAGCCCCAGCATTTT. Translated, it gives CASRPGAGTYQPQHF. The chain combines TRBV28 with TRBJ1-5; possibly TRBD1 for D (5 bases). Germline V gene data show CDR1 as MDHEN and CDR2 as SYDVKM. The V end was cut by 6 bases, the J end by 5 bases, with 17 bases between. There are 15 residues in the CDR3.